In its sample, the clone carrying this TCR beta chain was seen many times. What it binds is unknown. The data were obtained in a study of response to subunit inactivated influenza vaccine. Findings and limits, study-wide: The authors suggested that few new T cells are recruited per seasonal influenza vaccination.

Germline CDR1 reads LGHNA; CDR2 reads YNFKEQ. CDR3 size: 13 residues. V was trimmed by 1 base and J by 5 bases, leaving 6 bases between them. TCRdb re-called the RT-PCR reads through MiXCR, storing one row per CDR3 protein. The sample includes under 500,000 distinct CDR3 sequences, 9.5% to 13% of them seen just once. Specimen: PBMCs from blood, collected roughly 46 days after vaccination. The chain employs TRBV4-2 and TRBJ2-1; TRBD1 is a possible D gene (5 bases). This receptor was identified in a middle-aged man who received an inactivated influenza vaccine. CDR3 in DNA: TGTGCCAGCAGCCAAGCCAGGGACAATGAGCAGTTCTTC. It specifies CASSQARDNEQFF.